Presented here are 2 T cell receptor beta chains from one specimen sequenced in a study of blood T cell repertoires in COVID-19. Data came from immunoSEQ multiplex PCR; TCRdb stores just in-frame clones and leaves some out. The table lists about 34,000 clones, more than 70% of them singletons, with approximately 14% in the top ten. What was sequenced was peripheral blood. The receptors stem from a man of 80 years or more with active or convalescent COVID-19.

V and J are TRBV18 and TRBJ1-1; D not certain. Trimming removed 3 bases at V and 0 bases at J, with 14 bases between. This CDR3 has 16 amino acids. Germline CDR1 is KGHSH and CDR2 is LQKENI. The CDR3 loop is CASSPNQQTMNTEAFF. DNA for the CDR3: TGTGCCAGCTCACCGAATCAACAGACGATGAACACTGAAGCTTTCTTT.

The CDR3 DNA is TGTGCCAGCAGTTTATCGTCAGGGGGACAGTACGAGCAGTACTTC. Encoded protein: CASSLSSGGQYEQYF. V and J are TRBV28 and TRBJ2-7, with 7 bases that match TRBD1. This CDR3 comprises 15 residues. V was clipped by 1 base and J by 4 bases; unmatched bases: 7. The V gene's germline CDR1 is MDHEN and CDR2 SYDVKM.